The 17 T cell receptor beta chains given below trace back to one sample, sequenced in a study of cytomegalovirus exposure and HLA in healthy donors. Vbeta (60) and Jbeta (13) primers were used in the PCR. Clones were sequenced by immunoSEQ multiplex PCR, and TCRdb holds only the in-frame ones, with some missing. The sample contains about 160,000 clones, roughly 80% of which appear only once. The specimen sequenced was PBMCs. These receptors came from a woman aged 30 to 39 in good health and CMV-seropositive.

The chain carries TRBV5-1 and TRBJ1-6, with a possible D match to TRBD1 (6 bases). CDR1 and CDR2 from the germline V gene are SGHRS and YFSETQ. Trimming cost V 2 bases and J 6 bases, with 12 bases left between them. The CDR3 covers 15 residues. CDR3 sequence reads: CASSFSTGLNSPLHF. In DNA, the CDR3 is TGCGCCAGCAGCTTTTCTACAGGGCTTAATTCACCCCTCCACTTT.

The chain uses TRBV27 and TRBJ2-1; TRBD2 aligns across 9 bases. This CDR3 comprises 18 residues. The germline CDR1 and CDR2 sequences are MNHEY and SMNVEV (reference sequence). The junction had 14 bases not matched to a gene; V was cut back by 3 bases and J by 5 bases. CDR3 nucleotide sequence: TGTGCCAGCAGTTTTGTGTTATCGCTAGCGGGGCGGCACAATGAGCAGTTCTTC. Amino acids: CASSFVLSLAGRHNEQFF.

The chain links TRBV10-3 to TRBJ1-6; D perhaps matches TRBD1 (6 bases). The CDR3 totals 15 residues. V shed 3 bases and J shed 7 bases, with 13 bases lying between them. The germline V gene encodes CDR1 ENHRY and CDR2 SYGVKD. The CDR3 sequence: CAISDRGAWNSPLHF. DNA of the CDR3: TGTGCCATCAGTGATCGGGGGGCATGGAATTCACCCCTCCACTTT.

The chain is built from TRBV4-3 and TRBJ1-6, with a possible D match to TRBD1 (6 bases). With 2 bases removed from V and 1 base from J, the gap between germline ends came to 21 bases. The CDR3 contains 20 residues. Per germline, CDR1 LGHNA and CDR2 YSLEER. For the CDR3, the DNA is TGCGCCAGCAGCCAATCTCCACCGGGGAACAGGGTATCCTATAATTCACCCCTCCACTTT. This translates into CASSQSPPGNRVSYNSPLHF.

V usage is TRBV6-5 and J usage is TRBJ2-7, with 9 bases that match TRBD2. The V segment lost 7 bases and the J segment 6 bases; nucleotides outside the gene matches: 7. CDR1 and CDR2 from the germline V gene are MNHEY and SVGAGI. The CDR3 is 13 amino acids. The CDR3 loop reads CASTYLAGREQYF. The CDR3 coding sequence is TGTGCCAGCACTTATCTAGCGGGGCGCGAGCAGTACTTC.

This clone is a singleton in its sample. The J gene is TRBJ1-4, the V gene TRBV30, with TRBD1 matching over 10 bases. J lost 7 bases, V lost 1 base, and 3 bases had no gene match. CDR3 length: 14 amino acids. Per the germline V gene, CDR1 is GTSNPN and CDR2 is SVGIG (reference sequence). CDR3 region: CAWSAGQGTEKLFF. The CDR3 bases are TGTGCCTGGAGTGCGGGACAGGGGACTGAAAAACTGTTTTTT. Variable domain in full (rest from reference TRBV30 and TRBJ1-4): SQTIHQWPATLVQPVGSPLSLECTVEGTSNPNLYWYRQAAGRGLQLLFYSVGIGQISSEVPQNLSASRPQDRQFILSSKKLLLSDSGFYLCAWSAGQGTEKLFFGSGTQLSVL.

CDR3: CASSRQGNGNTIYF. As DNA, the CDR3 is TGTGCCAGCAGTCGACAGGGAAATGGAAACACCATATATTTT. The rearrangement joins TRBV9 to TRBJ1-3, with 7 positions matching TRBD1. Germline CDR1 and CDR2: SGDLS and YYNGEE. V lost 5 bases, J lost 3 bases, and 5 bases stayed unmatched. The CDR3 length is 14 residues.

The genes are TRBV27 and TRBJ2-4, with 9 bases fitting TRBD2. This CDR3 comprises 14 residues. CDR1 MNHEY and CDR2 SMNVEV come from the germline V gene (reference sequence). V gave up 0 bases and J gave up 6 bases; unmatched junction bases: 0. The CDR3: CASSLSSGGNIQYF. CDR3 sequence (DNA): TGTGCCAGCAGTTTATCTAGCGGGGGAAACATTCAGTACTTC.

V gene TRBV12-5 combines with J gene TRBJ2-3; D may be TRBD2 (6 bases). The germline CDR1 and CDR2 sequences are LGHNT and FRNRAP. This CDR3 is 18 amino acids long. V lost 1 base and J 3 bases, leaving 20 bases between the germline ends. CDR3 DNA: TGTGCTAGTGGTTTGGCCGTGGGGGGAAGGGTCGCGACAGATACGCAGTATTTT. Translating it yields CASGLAVGGRVATDTQYF.

This clone turned up a few times. At one end, the junction sequence differs from germline, possibly due to a read error. The chain has TRBV7-9 and TRBJ2-1; 11 bases match TRBD2. This CDR3 has 15 amino acids. Germline V lookup: CDR1 SEHNR, CDR2 FQNEAQ (reference sequence). CDR3: CSSSPASGGHNEQFF. CDR3 nucleotides: TGTTCCAGCAGCCCCGCTAGCGGGGGGCACAATGAGCAGTTCTTC.

The chain joins TRBV11-2 to TRBJ1-1; TRBD1 aligns across 9 bases. Germline V gene data show CDR1 as SGHAT and CDR2 as FQNNGV. Unmatched junction bases numbered 6, after V lost 4 bases and J lost 6 bases. The CDR3 covers 14 residues. The CDR3 nucleotides are TGTGCCAGCAGCTCAACAGGGGGCTGGCCTGAAGCTTTCTTT. It yields the protein CASSSTGGWPEAFF.

The rearrangement links TRBV4-3 to TRBJ2-7; 8 bases are a match to TRBD1. This CDR3 is 12 amino acids long. Trimming at V came to 3 bases and at J to 6 bases, leaving 1 base not matched to a gene. Germline CDR1 reads LGHNA; CDR2 reads YSLEER. CDR3 protein: CASSHGQGEQYF. CDR3 coding DNA: TGCGCCAGCAGCCACGGACAGGGCGAGCAGTACTTC.

This chain joins TRBV19 and TRBJ1-2; 9 bases map to TRBD1. After removal of 6 bases from V and 5 bases from J, the junction contained 4 bases not matched to a gene. This CDR3 is 13 amino acids long. Per the germline V gene, CDR1 is LNHDA and CDR2 is SQIVND (reference sequence). The CDR3 DNA follows: TGTGCCAGTAGGAACAGGGGGCTGTATGGCTACACCTTC. Residues: CASRNRGLYGYTF.

The chain couples TRBV10-3 to TRBJ2-7; 11 bases map to TRBD2. V lost 4 bases, J lost 9 bases, and 8 bases stayed unmatched. This CDR3 has 14 amino acids. Germline CDR1 and CDR2: ENHRY and SYGVKD. Here the CDR3 reads CAISALTSGEGQYF. As DNA, the CDR3 is TGTGCCATCAGTGCCTTGACTAGCGGGGAGGGGCAGTACTTC.

This chain links TRBV29-1 with TRBJ1-2; D gene unclear. V was shortened by 5 bases and J by 5 bases, with 12 bases between the two germline ends. This CDR3 has 12 amino acids. Germline V gene lookup returns CDR1 SQVTM and CDR2 ANQGSEA. Written as DNA, the CDR3 is TGCAGCGTTAGCGGCATACGGTATGGCTACACCTTC. Translated, it gives CSVSGIRYGYTF.

The J gene is TRBJ1-2, the V gene TRBV4-1, with a weak D call TRBD1 (5 bases). The CDR3 is 15 residues long. Germline CDR1 and CDR2: MGHRA and YSYEKL. Trimming removed 3 bases at V and 6 bases at J, with 17 bases between. The CDR3 region is CASSHLRLQGDGYTF. The DNA of the CDR3 is TGCGCCAGCAGCCACCTCCGGCTCCAAGGGGATGGCTACACCTTC.

In DNA form, the CDR3 reads TGCGCCAGCAGCCAAGATCGACAGGGGGCTTACCTCTACGAGCAGTACTTC. Protein: CASSQDRQGAYLYEQYF. The chain couples TRBV4-3 to TRBJ2-7, with 10 bases fitting TRBD1. The CDR3 covers 17 residues. The trim removed 0 bases at V and 3 bases at J, leaving 8 bases unmatched. Looked up from germline, CDR1 is LGHNA and CDR2 is YSLEER.